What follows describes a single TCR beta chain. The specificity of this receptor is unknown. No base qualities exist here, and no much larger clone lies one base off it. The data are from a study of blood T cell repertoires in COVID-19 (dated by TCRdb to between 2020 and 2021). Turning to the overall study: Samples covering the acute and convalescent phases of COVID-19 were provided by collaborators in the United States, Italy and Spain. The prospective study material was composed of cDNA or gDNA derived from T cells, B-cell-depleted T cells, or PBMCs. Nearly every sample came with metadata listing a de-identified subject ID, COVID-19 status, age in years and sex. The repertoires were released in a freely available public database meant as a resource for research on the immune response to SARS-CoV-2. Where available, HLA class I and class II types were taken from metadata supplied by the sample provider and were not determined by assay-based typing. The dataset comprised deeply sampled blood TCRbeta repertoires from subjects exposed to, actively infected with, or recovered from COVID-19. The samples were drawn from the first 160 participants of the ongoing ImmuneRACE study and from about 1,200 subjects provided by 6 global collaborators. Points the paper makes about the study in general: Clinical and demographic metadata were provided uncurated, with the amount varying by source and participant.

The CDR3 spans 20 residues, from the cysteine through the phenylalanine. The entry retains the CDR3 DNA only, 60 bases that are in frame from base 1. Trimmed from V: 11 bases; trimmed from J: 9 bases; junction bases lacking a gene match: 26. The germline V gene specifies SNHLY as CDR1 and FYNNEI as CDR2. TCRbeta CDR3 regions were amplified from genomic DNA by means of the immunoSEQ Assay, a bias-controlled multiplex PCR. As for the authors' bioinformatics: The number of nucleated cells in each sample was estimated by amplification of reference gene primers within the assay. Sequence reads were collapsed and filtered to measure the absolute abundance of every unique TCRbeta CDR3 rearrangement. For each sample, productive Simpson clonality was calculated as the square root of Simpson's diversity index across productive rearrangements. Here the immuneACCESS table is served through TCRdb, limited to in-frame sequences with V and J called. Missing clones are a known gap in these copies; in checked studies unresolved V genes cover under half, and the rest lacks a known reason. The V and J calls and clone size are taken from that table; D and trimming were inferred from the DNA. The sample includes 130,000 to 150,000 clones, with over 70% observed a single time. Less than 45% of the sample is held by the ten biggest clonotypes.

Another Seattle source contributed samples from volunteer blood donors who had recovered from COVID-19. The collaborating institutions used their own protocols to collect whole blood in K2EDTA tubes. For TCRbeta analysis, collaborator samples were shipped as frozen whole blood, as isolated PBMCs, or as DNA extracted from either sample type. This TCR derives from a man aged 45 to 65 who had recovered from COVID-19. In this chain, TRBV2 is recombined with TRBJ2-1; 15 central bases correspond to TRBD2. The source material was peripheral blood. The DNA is TGTGCCTCCCGCAACGTGCGTGGACTAGCGGGGGGGCGCTCCCGAGGTGAGCAGTTCTTC. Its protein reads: CASRNVRGLAGGRSRGEQFF.